One sample yielded the 24 T cell receptor beta chains listed below, sequenced in a study of blood T cell repertoires in COVID-19. Here immunoSEQ multiplex PCR was the method, and the copy in TCRdb shows in-frame clones only, minus some. The data show more than 250,000 clones, over 75% seen once. Specimen: peripheral blood. Receptors were obtained from a human donor in a cohort sampled during active COVID-19.

This rearrangement joins TRBV10-3 to TRBJ2-3; D uncertain. The CDR3 contains 13 residues. CDR1 and CDR2 (germline): ENHRY, SYGVKD. Trimming took 0 bases from V and 2 from J, leaving 3 bases between them. CDR3 loop: CAISESYTDTQYF. The DNA for the CDR3 is TGTGCCATCAGTGAGTCGTACACAGATACGCAGTATTTT.

This clone has just a few counts. The chain is built from TRBV6-5 and TRBJ1-1, with D possibly TRBD1 on 5 matching bases. V lost 6 bases, J lost 8 bases, and 10 bases lay in between. This CDR3 contains 11 residues. The germline V gene encodes CDR1 MNHEY and CDR2 SVGAGI. The CDR3 DNA follows: TGTGCCAGCAGCTGGGGGGTCGAAGCTTTCTTT. Its protein is CASSWGVEAFF.

This chain links TRBV19 with TRBJ2-7; the D gene is possibly TRBD1 (5 bases). Trimming removed 6 bases from V and 6 bases from J, with 15 bases in between. Per the germline V gene, CDR1 is LNHDA and CDR2 is SQIVND (reference sequence). The CDR3 has 13 residues. The CDR3 spells CASSYPTDIEQYF. CDR3 DNA: TGTGCCAGTAGCTACCCGACGGACATCGAGCAGTACTTC. The variable domain in full, with the rest retrieved from reference TRBV19 and TRBJ2-7, is DGGITQSPKYLFRKEGQNVTLSCEQNLNHDAMYWYRQDPGQGLRLIYYSQIVNDFQKGDIAEGYSVSREKKESFPLTVTSAQKNPTAFYLCASSYPTDIEQYFGPGTRLTVT.

The chain is built from TRBV7-2 and TRBJ2-7; D perhaps matches TRBD2 (7 bases). V lost 5 bases to trimming and J lost 0 bases, with 17 bases between them. CDR1 is SGHTA, CDR2 FQGNSA, per germline. CDR3 length: 16 amino acids. In DNA form, the CDR3 reads TGTGCCAGCAGCCCGCCCGGGGGGCGGAGCTCCTACGAGCAGTACTTC. This gives the protein CASSPPGGRSSYEQYF.

V gene TRBV4-2 combines with J gene TRBJ2-7, with D perhaps matching TRBD2 (5 bases). The germline V and J ends were trimmed by 4 bases and 9 bases, with 16 bases remaining between them. This CDR3 is 13 amino acids long. CDR1 and CDR2 from the germline V gene are LGHNA and YNFKEQ. The CDR3 region has the DNA TGTGCCAGCAGCCCGACCTACTCCGAGGGGCAGTACTTC. Translated: CASSPTYSEGQYF.

The chain employs TRBV7-3 and TRBJ2-4; a possible D gene is TRBD2 (6 bases). This CDR3 contains 14 residues. Germline V gene data show CDR1 as SGHTA and CDR2 as FQGTGA. V was cut by 2 bases and J by 7 bases, with 12 bases left in between. The CDR3 nucleotides are TGTGCCAGCAGCTTAGGACTAACCGATAACATTCAGTACTTC. Translation: CASSLGLTDNIQYF.

The chain is built from TRBV7-2 and TRBJ2-5, with 7 bases lining up with TRBD2. In germline, CDR1 is SGHTA, CDR2 FQGNSA. The J segment lost 5 bases and the V segment lost 6 bases, leaving 9 bases of the junction unmatched. This CDR3 has 14 amino acids. This CDR3 is CASSPRLASETQYF. The CDR3 nucleotides read TGTGCCAGCAGTCCAAGACTAGCTTCGGAGACCCAGTACTTC.

The chain is built from TRBV7-2 and TRBJ2-5; TRBD2 might be the D (5 bases). From germline, CDR1 is SGHTA and CDR2 FQGNSA. The CDR3 length is 14 residues. Trimming pared 4 bases from V and 3 bases from J, leaving 12 bases between. DNA for the CDR3: TGTGCCAGCAGCTCCCGGACTGGGAAAGAGACCCAGTACTTC. It translates to CASSSRTGKETQYF.

The chain combines TRBV9 with TRBJ2-5, with D tentatively TRBD2 (6 bases). The CDR3 length is 15 residues. CDR1 and CDR2 from the germline V gene are SGDLS and YYNGEE. V lost 2 bases to trimming and J lost 2 bases, with 13 bases between them. The CDR3 DNA reads as TGTGCCAGCAGCGTCTCCGGGAGCCGACAAGAGACCCAGTACTTC. Its translation: CASSVSGSRQETQYF.

The chain combines TRBV7-9 with TRBJ2-7; D is possibly TRBD2 (6 bases). This CDR3 is built from 13 residues. Trimming left V 5 bases short and J 2 bases short, with 10 bases between. Germline assignment: CDR1 SEHNR and CDR2 FQNEAQ (reference sequence). In DNA, the CDR3 is TGTGCCAGCAGCCCGACTAGGACCTACGAGCAGTACTTC. Its protein is CASSPTRTYEQYF. Filled out from reference TRBV7-9 and TRBJ2-7, the complete variable domain reads DTGVSQNPRHKITKRGQNVTFRCDPISEHNRLYWYRQTLGQGPEFLTYFQNEAQLEKSRLLSDRFSAERPKGSFSTLEIQRTEQGDSAMYLCASSPTRTYEQYFGPGTRLTVT.

The rearrangement joins TRBV6-5 to TRBJ1-2; TRBD1 might be the D (6 bases). The CDR3 loop spans 14 amino acids. Trimming cost V 6 bases and J 6 bases, with 17 bases left between them. Germline assignment: CDR1 MNHEY and CDR2 SVGAGI. CDR3 nucleotide sequence: TGTGCCAGCAGACGGACAGCAAGTTTGGATGGCTACACCTTC. Its translation: CASRRTASLDGYTF.

The rearrangement joins TRBV6-5 to TRBJ2-1; 8 nucleotides line up with TRBD1. CDR3 size: 16 residues. V lost 2 bases and J lost 3; bases outside the gene matches: 6. Germline assignment: CDR1 MNHEY and CDR2 SVGAGI. The CDR3 DNA sequence: TGTGCCAGCAGTTACACCGACAGGGGCGTCTACAATGAGCAGTTCTTC. Translation: CASSYTDRGVYNEQFF.

The chain carries TRBV6-5 and TRBJ2-7; the match to TRBD1 covers 10 bases. This CDR3 has 15 residues. Trimming cost V 6 bases and J 3 bases; bases outside gene matches: 8. In germline, CDR1 is MNHEY, CDR2 SVGAGI. CDR3 region: CASSTGQGVSYEQYF. As DNA, the CDR3 is TGTGCCAGCAGCACCGGACAGGGGGTAAGCTACGAGCAGTACTTC.

The J gene is TRBJ1-5, the V gene TRBV15; a possible D gene is TRBD1 (5 bases). Between the trimmed V and J ends, which lost 8 bases and 0 bases, there was a span of 23 bases. The germline V gene has CDR1 LNHNV and CDR2 YYDKDF (reference sequence). The CDR3 has 18 residues. The CDR3 DNA reads TGTGCCACCGGTGCGGGGACCGGTATTTCGTATAGCAATCAGCCCCAGCATTTT. Protein product: CATGAGTGISYSNQPQHF.

This rearrangement joins TRBV7-9 to TRBJ1-2; TRBD1 aligns across 8 bases. V shed 4 bases, J shed 6 bases, and the junction held 4 bases outside the gene matches. The germline gives CDR1 SEHNR, CDR2 FQNEAQ (reference sequence). The CDR3 runs 13 residues. The CDR3 bases are TGTGCCAGCAGCTCGACAGGGGATGATGGCTACACCTTC. Residues: CASSSTGDDGYTF.

CDR3 nucleotide sequence: TGTGCCAGCAGTCGTACCCTTGGACTTAACACTGAAGCTTTCTTT. It yields the protein CASSRTLGLNTEAFF. This chain connects TRBV27 to TRBJ1-1, with D uncertain. V lost 5 bases to trimming and J lost 2 bases, with 15 bases between them. The CDR3 runs to 15 residues. Germline V lookup: CDR1 MNHEY, CDR2 SMNVEV (reference sequence).

As for this clone: Germline and junction disagree at one end, which may indicate a read error. This sequence joins TRBV4-3 and TRBJ1-2, with 11 bases that match TRBD1. Germline values: CDR1 LGHNA, CDR2 YSLEER. The CDR3 extends over 15 amino acids. The CDR3 here is CASSKDPGDRGGYTF. The CDR3 nucleotides read TGCGCCAGCAGCAAAGACCCGGGGGACAGGGGGGGCTACACCTTC.

The chain couples TRBV9 to TRBJ2-7; D may be TRBD2 (6 bases). V was pared by 0 bases and J by 3 bases, with 10 bases between. Germline-derived CDR1 and CDR2 are SGDLS and YYNGEE. CDR3 length equals 14 residues. CDR3 sequence reads: CASSVVGLNYEQYF. CDR3 DNA: TGTGCCAGCAGCGTAGTAGGACTAAACTACGAGCAGTACTTC.

The chain carries TRBV6-5 and TRBJ1-1, with 7 bases fitting TRBD1. The CDR3 is 14 amino acids. The junction had 2 bases not matched to a gene; V was cut back by 4 bases and J by 0 bases. The germline CDR1 and CDR2 sequences are MNHEY and SVGAGI. CDR3 DNA: TGTGCCAGCAGTTGGGGACAGCTGAACACTGAAGCTTTCTTT. Its protein product is CASSWGQLNTEAFF.

This clone was recorded only once. This chain uses TRBV6-2 or TRBV6-3 with TRBJ1-1, with 7 nucleotides matching TRBD1. This CDR3 is built from 16 residues. Germline CDR1 is MNHEY and CDR2 is SVGEGT. J lost 4 bases, V lost 2 bases, and 10 bases had no gene match. CDR3 sequence: CASSYLRGQVTTEAFF. CDR3 nucleotide sequence: TGTGCCAGCAGTTACCTCCGTGGACAGGTTACCACTGAAGCTTTCTTT.

The chain links TRBV6-2 or TRBV6-3 to TRBJ1-6; 7 bases line up with TRBD1. J was trimmed by 7 bases and V by 5 bases; bases with no gene match: 8. CDR1 MNHEY and CDR2 SVGEGT come from the germline V gene. This CDR3 contains 15 residues. CDR3 protein: CASSKATGSNSPLHF. In nucleotides, the CDR3 is TGTGCCAGCAGTAAGGCGACAGGGTCGAATTCACCCCTCCACTTT.

The gene calls are TRBV30 and TRBJ1-1, with unresolved D. Germline CDR1 and CDR2: GTSNPN and SVGIG (reference sequence). The CDR3 is 13 amino acids. Trimming removed 3 bases from V and 0 bases from J, with 8 bases in between. CDR3 in amino acids: CAWRGLMNTEAFF. CDR3 nucleotides: TGTGCCTGGAGAGGACTCATGAACACTGAAGCTTTCTTT.

The rearrangement uses TRBV4-2 and TRBJ2-1; no clear D. This CDR3 comprises 14 residues. Trimming took 0 bases from V and 5 from J, leaving 8 bases between them. Germline CDR1 is LGHNA and CDR2 is YNFKEQ. The CDR3 region is CASSQDLEHNEQFF. The CDR3 coding sequence is TGTGCCAGCAGCCAAGATTTAGAGCACAATGAGCAGTTCTTC.

The chain joins TRBV19 to TRBJ1-1, with D unclear. There are 14 residues in the CDR3. Germline V gene lookup returns CDR1 LNHDA and CDR2 SQIVND (reference sequence). Trimming shortened V by 7 bases and J by 4 bases, and 16 bases separated the two germline ends. The CDR3 DNA follows: TGTGCCAGTATACGTCGGGGTGGCGGCACTGAAGCTTTCTTT. Its protein product is CASIRRGGGTEAFF.